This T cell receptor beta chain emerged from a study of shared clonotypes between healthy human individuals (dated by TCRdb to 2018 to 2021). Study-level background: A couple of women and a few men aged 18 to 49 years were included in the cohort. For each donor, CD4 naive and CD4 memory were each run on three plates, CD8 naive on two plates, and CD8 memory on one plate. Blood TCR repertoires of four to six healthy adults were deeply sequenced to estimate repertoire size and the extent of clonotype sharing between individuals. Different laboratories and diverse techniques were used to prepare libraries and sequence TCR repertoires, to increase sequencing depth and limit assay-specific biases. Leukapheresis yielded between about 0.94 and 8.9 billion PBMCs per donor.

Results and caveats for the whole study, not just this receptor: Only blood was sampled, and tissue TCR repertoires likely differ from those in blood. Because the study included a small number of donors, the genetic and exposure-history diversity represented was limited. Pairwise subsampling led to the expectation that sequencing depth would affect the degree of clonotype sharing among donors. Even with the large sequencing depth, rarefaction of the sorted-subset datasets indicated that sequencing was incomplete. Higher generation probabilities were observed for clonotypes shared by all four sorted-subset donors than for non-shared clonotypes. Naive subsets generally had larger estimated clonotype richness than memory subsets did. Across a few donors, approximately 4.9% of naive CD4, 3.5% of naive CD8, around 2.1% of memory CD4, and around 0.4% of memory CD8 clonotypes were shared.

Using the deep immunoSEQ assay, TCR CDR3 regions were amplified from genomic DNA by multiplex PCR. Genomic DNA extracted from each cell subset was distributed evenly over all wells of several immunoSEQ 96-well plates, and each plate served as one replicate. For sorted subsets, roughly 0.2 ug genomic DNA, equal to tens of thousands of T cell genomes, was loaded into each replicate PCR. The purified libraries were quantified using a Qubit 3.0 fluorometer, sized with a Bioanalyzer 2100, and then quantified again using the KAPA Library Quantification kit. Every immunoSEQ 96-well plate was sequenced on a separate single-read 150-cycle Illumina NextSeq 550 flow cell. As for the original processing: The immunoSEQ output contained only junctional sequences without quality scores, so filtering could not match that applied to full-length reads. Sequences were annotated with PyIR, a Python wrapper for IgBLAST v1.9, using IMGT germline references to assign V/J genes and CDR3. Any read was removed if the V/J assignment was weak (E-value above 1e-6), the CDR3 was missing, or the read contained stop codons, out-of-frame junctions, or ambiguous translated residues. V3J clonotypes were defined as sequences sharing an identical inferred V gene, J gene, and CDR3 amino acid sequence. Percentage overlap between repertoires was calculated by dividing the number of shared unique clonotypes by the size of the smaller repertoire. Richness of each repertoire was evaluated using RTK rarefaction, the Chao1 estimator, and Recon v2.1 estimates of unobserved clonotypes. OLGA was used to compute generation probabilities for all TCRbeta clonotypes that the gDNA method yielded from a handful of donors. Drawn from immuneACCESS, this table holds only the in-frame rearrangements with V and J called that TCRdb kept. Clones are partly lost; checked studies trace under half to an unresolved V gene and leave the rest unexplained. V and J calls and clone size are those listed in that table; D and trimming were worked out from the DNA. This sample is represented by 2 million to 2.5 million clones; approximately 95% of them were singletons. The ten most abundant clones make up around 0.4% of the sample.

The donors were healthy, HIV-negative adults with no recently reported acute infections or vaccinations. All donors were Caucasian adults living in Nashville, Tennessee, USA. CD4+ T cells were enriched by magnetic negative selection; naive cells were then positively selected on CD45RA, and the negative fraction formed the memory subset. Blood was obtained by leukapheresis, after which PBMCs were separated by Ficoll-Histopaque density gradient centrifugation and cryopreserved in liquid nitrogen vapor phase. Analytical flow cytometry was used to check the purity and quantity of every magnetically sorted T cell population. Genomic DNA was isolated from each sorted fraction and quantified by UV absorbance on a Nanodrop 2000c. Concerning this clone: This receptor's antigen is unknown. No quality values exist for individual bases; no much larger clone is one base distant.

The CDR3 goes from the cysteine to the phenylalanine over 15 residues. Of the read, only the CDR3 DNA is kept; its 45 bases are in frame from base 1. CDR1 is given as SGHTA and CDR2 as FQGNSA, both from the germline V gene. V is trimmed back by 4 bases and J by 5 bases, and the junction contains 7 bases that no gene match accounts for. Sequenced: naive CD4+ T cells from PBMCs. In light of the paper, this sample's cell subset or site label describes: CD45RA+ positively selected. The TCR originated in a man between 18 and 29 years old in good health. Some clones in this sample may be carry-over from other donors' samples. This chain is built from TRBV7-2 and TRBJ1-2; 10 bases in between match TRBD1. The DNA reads TGTGCCAGCAGCTCGTTGGGGGGACAGGGGTATGGCTACACCTTC. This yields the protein CASSSLGGQGYGYTF.